The clone carrying this TCR beta chain was seen many times. No antigen is known for it. The sample comes from a study of CD8 T cells in ankylosing spondylitis. Germline V gene data show CDR1 as SGHTA and CDR2 as FQGNSA. The CDR3 extends over 16 amino acids. V gave up 1 base and J gave up 4 bases; unmatched junction bases: 7. TCRdb reprocessed the 5' RACE reads via MiXCR and lists one record per CDR3 protein. The sample lists fewer than 350,000 distinct CDR3 sequences; around a tenth were seen once. Regarding the study as a whole: Under 10 highly homologous variants formed a TCR beta motif that appeared characteristic of ankylosing spondylitis blood.

The sequence was obtained from a female donor with ankylosing spondylitis or in good health (not recorded which). Sequences were obtained from blood, either unsorted or a sorted T cell fraction (not recorded which). The chain couples TRBV7-2 to TRBJ2-1; TRBD2 matches at 7 bases. CDR3 in amino acids: CASSLGNQRGYNEQFF. DNA of the CDR3: TGTGCCAGCAGCTTAGGGAACCAGCGGGGTTACAATGAGCAGTTCTTC.